Below are 26 T cell receptor beta chains sequenced from a single sample in a study of T-cell reconstitution after alpha-beta-depleted transplantation in children (dated by TCRdb to 2016 to 2017). Library creation used PCR. TCRdb shows the sequencer as Illumina HiSeq 2500. Molecular barcoding was employed in the preparation of TCR libraries, with unique molecular identifiers being used to normalize TCRbeta repertoire quantification. TCRdb reworked the public reads: Q25 trimming with fastp, MiXCR clone assembly, productive beta chains retained. Rows are unified per CDR3 protein, each entry keeping the most common DNA and genes. The sample contains 200,000 to 250,000 distinct CDR3 sequences, around 12% of them found a single time. Together, the top ten hold around 2.5% of the sample. Sequenced material: PBMCs from the stem cell graft donor, taken from the stem cell graft. Receptors were obtained from a human donor who donated a stem cell graft to a child with acute lymphoblastic leukemia.

The rearrangement uses TRBV5-1 and TRBJ1-2; D is possibly TRBD1 (6 bases). This CDR3 is built from 15 residues. Germline CDR1 and CDR2: SGHRS and YFSETQ. The V gene lost 4 bases and the J gene lost 5 bases, with 18 bases spanning the gap. The CDR3 protein is CASSNPPDRAYGYTF. The DNA of the CDR3 is TGCGCCAGCAGCAACCCCCCGGACAGAGCGTATGGCTACACCTTC.

This clonotype was seen repeatedly, ten times or more. CDR3 residues: CSARTGREEKLFF. The CDR3 DNA sequence: TGCAGTGCTAGAACAGGGAGAGAAGAAAAACTGTTTTTT. The chain carries TRBV20-1 and TRBJ1-4; tentative D call: TRBD1 (6 bases). V gave up 2 bases and J gave up 8 bases, with 12 bases separating them. There are 13 residues in the CDR3. Germline V gives CDR1 DFQATT, CDR2 SNEGSKA (reference sequence).

This clonotype came up many times. The chain has TRBV29-1 and TRBJ1-1; 8 bases are shared with TRBD1. The CDR3 sequence is 14 residues long. V was clipped by 0 bases and J by 5 bases; unmatched bases: 5. CDR1 SQVTM and CDR2 ANQGSEA come from the germline V gene. The DNA of the CDR3 is TGCAGCGTTGAAGATTTTGACAGGGGAACTGAAGCTTTCTTT. Translated, it gives CSVEDFDRGTEAFF.

On this clonotype itself: This may arise from a read error, as a much more abundant clone is one base away. The chain recombines TRBV15 with TRBJ2-1; D may be TRBD2 (6 bases). Germline CDR1 and CDR2: LNHNV and YYDKDF (reference sequence). The CDR3 contains 14 residues. CDR3: CATTRDFGGNEQFF. In DNA, the CDR3 is TGTGCCACCACCAGAGATTTCGGGGGCAATGAGCAGTTCTTC.

Comments on this clonotype: This may arise from a read error, as a much more abundant clone is one base away. The V call is TRBV15, the J call TRBJ1-2; D gene unclear. This CDR3 is built from 15 residues. Per germline, CDR1 LNHNV and CDR2 YYDKDF (reference sequence). The CDR3 coding sequence is TGTGCCACCACCAGAGATTTAGACGCTTACTATGGCTACACCTTC. This encodes CATTRDLDAYYGYTF.

This clonotype appeared once. Likely a read error: the CDR3 ends without its conserved phenylalanine or tryptophan. The V call is TRBV7-9, the J call TRBJ1-5; D is ambiguous. Trimming cost V 3 bases and J 4 bases, with 7 bases left between them. CDR3 length equals 13 residues. Germline V gene sequence: CDR1 SEHNR, CDR2 FQNEAQ (reference sequence). CDR3 amino acids: CASSLSGNQPQHS. DNA of the CDR3: TGTGCCAGCAGCTTGTCGGGGAATCAGCCCCAGCATTCT.

The V and J genes are TRBV19 and TRBJ2-6; D gene unclear. Germline V gene lookup returns CDR1 LNHDA and CDR2 SQIVND (reference sequence). The CDR3 length is 16 residues. With 3 bases removed from V and 4 bases from J, the gap between germline ends came to 13 bases. CDR3 coding DNA: TGTGCCAGTAGTATTCTAATGGCGAGAGGGGCCAACGTCCTGACTTTC. This codes for CASSILMARGANVLTF.

This clonotype has at least ten counts. The chain combines TRBV6-1 with TRBJ2-2; the match to TRBD2 covers 10 bases. There are 16 residues in the CDR3. Unmatched junction bases numbered 5, after V lost 4 bases and J lost 3 bases. Looked up from germline, CDR1 is MNHNS and CDR2 is SASEGT. The DNA of the CDR3 is TGTGCCAGCAGTGTTGGGACTAGCGATCACACCGGGGAGCTGTTTTTT. It translates to CASSVGTSDHTGELFF.

This clonotype was observed many times. V and J are TRBV20-1 and TRBJ2-1; 12 nucleotides agree with TRBD2. CDR1 and CDR2 (germline): DFQATT, SNEGSKA (reference sequence). V was clipped by 6 bases and J by 5 bases; unmatched bases: 17. The CDR3 has 18 residues. The CDR3: CSAATGLAGRHWDNEQFF. The CDR3, as DNA: TGCAGTGCCGCGACCGGACTAGCGGGGAGACATTGGGACAATGAGCAGTTCTTC.

This clonotype was counted only a few times. Because the CDR3's place on the DNA is in doubt, the DNA is left out and the CDR3 is given as listed by TCRdb. This chain uses TRBV6-2 or TRBV6-3 with TRBJ1-5. Germline CDR1 reads MNHEY; CDR2 reads SVGEGT. Inclusive of both ends, the CDR3 amounts to 15 amino acids. CDR3 sequence reads: CASSYDGTSGQPQHF.

This clonotype has ten or more counts. CDR3: CASSSDENYGYTF. As DNA, the CDR3 is TGTGCCAGCAGCTCGGACGAGAACTATGGCTACACCTTC. The chain combines TRBV27 with TRBJ1-2; D unresolved. V was pared by 6 bases and J by 2 bases, with 10 bases between. The V gene's germline CDR1 is MNHEY and CDR2 SMNVEV (reference sequence). The CDR3 extends over 13 amino acids.

Ten or more counts support this clonotype. The genes are TRBV29-1 and TRBJ2-3; no firm D call. Germline V gene sequence: CDR1 SQVTM, CDR2 ANQGSEA. Trimming removed 6 bases at V and 2 bases at J, with 15 bases between. The CDR3 totals 14 residues. CDR3: CSVLLGTNTDTQYF. The CDR3 DNA reads as TGCAGCGTCCTCTTAGGCACCAACACAGATACGCAGTATTTT.

This clonotype showed up many times. The chain recombines TRBV6-1 with TRBJ1-5; D is undetermined. V gave up 0 bases and J gave up 6 bases, with 6 bases separating them. The CDR3 sequence is 13 residues long. Per the germline V gene, CDR1 is MNHNS and CDR2 is SASEGT. The CDR3 sequence is CASSEAVGQPQHF. Here the CDR3 DNA reads TGTGCCAGCAGTGAAGCAGTAGGTCAGCCCCAGCATTTT.

The chain joins TRBV30 to TRBJ2-5; D gene unclear. Germline V gene lookup returns CDR1 GTSNPN and CDR2 SVGIG (reference sequence). The CDR3 covers 13 residues. V was trimmed by 5 bases and J by 2 bases, leaving 12 bases between them. The CDR3 is CAWLQRPQETQYF. In DNA form, the CDR3 reads TGTGCCTGGCTCCAAAGGCCTCAAGAGACCCAGTACTTC.

J is TRBJ1-1 and V is TRBV7-8, with TRBD1 as a possible D gene (6 bases). CDR3 length: 14 amino acids. Germline values: CDR1 SGHVS, CDR2 FQNEAQ. V lost 1 base to trimming and J lost 6 bases, with 12 bases between them. The CDR3 DNA is TGTGCCAGCAGCTTAGTAGGGGGAGCTGCTGAAGCTTTCTTT. Residues: CASSLVGGAAEAFF.

On this clonotype: Sequence at one end of the junction differs from germline and may be a read error. The chain couples TRBV7-2 to TRBJ1-5; D is unresolved. Germline V gene sequence: CDR1 SGHTA, CDR2 FQGNSA. The CDR3 has 15 amino acids. For the CDR3, the DNA is TGTGTCAGCAGCCGGACGGTTTATAGCAATCAGCCCCAGCATTTT. It is translated as CVSSRTVYSNQPQHF.

This clonotype has ten or more counts. This rearrangement joins TRBV5-1 to TRBJ1-1; TRBD1 aligns across 7 bases. The CDR3 consists of 14 residues. Per germline, CDR1 SGHRS and CDR2 YFSETQ. After removal of 0 bases from V and 4 bases from J, the junction contained 3 bases not matched to a gene. As DNA, the CDR3 is TGCGCCAGCAGCTTGGGAGGGGGCTCCACTGAAGCTTTCTTT. Translation gives CASSLGGGSTEAFF.

This clonotype was counted at least ten times. J is TRBJ1-1 and V is TRBV27, with D unresolved. This CDR3 is built from 12 residues. CDR1 and CDR2 (germline): MNHEY, SMNVEV (reference sequence). Trimming stripped 3 bases from V and 8 bases from J, with 10 bases between. The CDR3, as DNA: TGTGCCAGCAGTTTGGATGAGCTCGAAGCTTTCTTT. It encodes CASSLDELEAFF.

This clonotype was seen ten or more times. This chain uses TRBV29-1 with TRBJ2-3; TRBD1 aligns across 8 bases. This CDR3 is built from 16 residues. Germline V gene data show CDR1 as SQVTM and CDR2 as ANQGSEA. V was pared by 6 bases and J by 2 bases, with 13 bases of the junction left unmatched. The DNA of the CDR3 is TGCAGCGTCGAGGAAACGACAGGGGTGTTCACAGATACGCAGTATTTT. It translates to CSVEETTGVFTDTQYF.

This clonotype came up many times. The chain has TRBV6-1 and TRBJ1-3; unclear D gene. The CDR3 is 17 residues long. Germline V gene sequence: CDR1 MNHNS, CDR2 SASEGT. V lost 6 bases and J lost 0, with 18 bases in between. The CDR3 reads CASSPSWGGRSGNTIYF. The CDR3 DNA sequence: TGTGCCAGCAGCCCGTCCTGGGGAGGCCGCTCTGGAAACACCATATATTTT.

This clonotype was seen ten or more times. J is TRBJ1-1 and V is TRBV3-1; unclear D gene. The CDR3 is made up of 14 amino acids. Per the germline V gene, CDR1 is LGHDT and CDR2 is YNNKEL (reference sequence). Trimming cost V 3 bases and J 6 bases, with 14 bases left between them. Here the CDR3 reads CASSQSLSMAEAFF. CDR3 bases: TGTGCCAGCAGCCAGTCGTTGTCCATGGCTGAAGCTTTCTTT.

This clonotype was seen at least ten times. The chain links TRBV6-5 to TRBJ1-6; the D is unclear. V shed 2 bases and J shed 7 bases, with 21 bases lying between them. CDR1 is MNHEY and CDR2 is SVGAGI in the germline V gene. The CDR3 is made up of 18 amino acids. The CDR3 sequence: CASSYRTALTAQNSPLHF. The CDR3 DNA follows: TGTGCCAGCAGTTACCGAACCGCCCTCACTGCACAGAATTCACCCCTCCACTTT.

This clonotype came up many times. The rearrangement uses TRBV29-1 and TRBJ1-3; possibly TRBD1 for D (5 bases). This CDR3 is 15 amino acids long. V was shortened by 1 base and J by 4 bases, with 14 bases between the two germline ends. Germline V lookup: CDR1 SQVTM, CDR2 ANQGSEA. CDR3 coding DNA: TGCAGCGTTGAAGCAAGGGGCGCTACAGGAAACACCATATATTTT. It translates to CSVEARGATGNTIYF.

This clonotype was counted ten times or more. This chain links TRBV7-9 with TRBJ1-1; the match to TRBD1 covers 7 bases. This CDR3 contains 17 residues. J gave up 1 base and V 5 bases, and 13 bases lay outside the gene matches. The germline V gene has CDR1 SEHNR and CDR2 FQNEAQ (reference sequence). The CDR3 spells CASSIKAYGTENTEAFF. The CDR3 region has the DNA TGTGCCAGCAGCATAAAAGCATACGGGACAGAGAACACTGAAGCTTTCTTT.

Many counts were recorded for this clonotype. This rearrangement joins TRBV20-1 to TRBJ1-5; D unresolved. This CDR3 contains 14 residues. V shed 3 bases and J shed 4 bases, with 13 bases lying between them. Germline V gives CDR1 DFQATT, CDR2 SNEGSKA (reference sequence). The CDR3 DNA reads as TGCAGTGCTAGTTTGGCAGTTGGTAATCAGCCCCAGCATTTT. Its translation is CSASLAVGNQPQHF.

This clonotype was seen more than once but under ten times. The CDR3 DNA reads TGTGCCGCGAAGGACGCGACGGATACGCAGTATTTT. This encodes CAAKDATDTQYF. V gene TRBV28 combines with J gene TRBJ2-3, with D unresolved. The CDR3 is made up of 12 amino acids. V gave up 11 bases and J gave up 6 bases, with 15 bases separating them. Per germline, CDR1 MDHEN and CDR2 SYDVKM.